This paragraph reports one T cell receptor (beta chain). Its antigen is undetermined. CDR3 size: 16 residues. Between the trimmed V and J ends, which lost 1 base and 1 base, there was a span of 13 bases. CDR1 SGHVS and CDR2 FQNEAQ come from the germline V gene. The data stem from a study of radiotherapy plus CTLA-4 blockade in lung cancer. Focal radiation and CTLA-4 blockade (ipilimumab) were tested in chemo-refractory metastatic non-small-cell lung cancer patients. Study observations and caveats: Blood saw expansion of tumor-derived TCR clones after radiotherapy plus ipilimumab.

The method was immunoSEQ multiplex PCR; TCRdb's version includes in-frame clones alone and lacks a portion of them. This sample carries 95,000 to 150,000 clones, 90% of them seen once, and the ten largest clones take roughly 7%. The chain employs TRBV7-8 and TRBJ1-2, with D unresolved. This clonotype was sampled from a human donor with non-small cell lung cancer that progressed on radiotherapy plus ipilimumab. The specimen was peripheral blood, collected from a patient treated with radiotherapy plus ipilimumab. The CDR3 region has the DNA TGTGCCAGCAGCTTAGTGGGCCGGGGTCTTAACTATGGCTACACCTTC. It yields the protein CASSLVGRGLNYGYTF.